The 11 T cell receptor beta chains in this list originate from one sample, sequenced in a study of blood T cell repertoires in COVID-19. Profiled with immunoSEQ multiplex PCR; TCRdb holds only in-frame clones, not every one. This sample has approximately 170,000 clones; over 85% occur once, and the top ten carry around 2%. The sample comprised peripheral blood. The receptors were sampled from an older woman with COVID-19, enrolled during active disease.

The V and J genes are TRBV30 and TRBJ1-5, with unresolved D. With 0 bases removed from V and 4 bases from J, the gap between germline ends came to 7 bases. Germline-derived CDR1 and CDR2 are GTSNPN and SVGIG (reference sequence). This CDR3 comprises 13 residues. CDR3 sequence reads: CAWSVQRNQPQHF. As DNA, the CDR3 is TGTGCCTGGAGTGTACAGAGAAATCAGCCCCAGCATTTT.

A single count supports this clone. The V and J genes are TRBV28 and TRBJ1-5; the match to TRBD1 covers 8 bases. CDR1 MDHEN and CDR2 SYDVKM come from the germline V gene. CDR3 size: 15 residues. Trimming cost V 6 bases and J 2 bases; bases outside gene matches: 6. In nucleotides, the CDR3 is TGTGCCAGCAGGATCTCAGGGGGCGGCAATCAGCCCCAGCATTTT. Translating it yields CASRISGGGNQPQHF.

The chain is built from TRBV6-5 and TRBJ1-3; 7 bases map to TRBD1. J was trimmed by 1 base and V by 6 bases; bases with no gene match: 6. The CDR3 loop spans 15 amino acids. The V gene's germline CDR1 is MNHEY and CDR2 SVGAGI. CDR3 in DNA: TGTGCCAGCAGCCGAACAGGGGATTCTGGAAACACCATATATTTT. Its protein product is CASSRTGDSGNTIYF.

The chain recombines TRBV7-2 with TRBJ1-1, with 7 nucleotides matching TRBD1. J gave up 3 bases and V 3 bases, and 7 bases lay outside the gene matches. This CDR3 spans 15 amino acids. Germline assignment: CDR1 SGHTA and CDR2 FQGNSA. The CDR3 loop is CASSFSGRGDTEAFF. CDR3 nucleotides: TGTGCCAGCAGCTTTTCCGGCAGGGGGGACACTGAAGCTTTCTTT.

The chain links TRBV6-6 to TRBJ1-5, with 7 bases that match TRBD1. Trimming removed 5 bases from V and 3 bases from J; junction bases left unmatched: 10. CDR1 MNHNY and CDR2 SVGAGI come from the germline V gene (reference sequence). The CDR3 runs 16 residues. In DNA, the CDR3 is TGTGCCAGCAGTCCCGCGACAGGGAGGAACAATCAGCCCCAGCATTTT. Its protein is CASSPATGRNNQPQHF.

This chain joins TRBV27 and TRBJ2-2; 12 bases line up with TRBD2. V lost 5 bases and J lost 6; bases outside the gene matches: 4. Germline lookup yields CDR1 MNHEY and CDR2 SMNVEV (reference sequence). The CDR3 contains 15 residues. CDR3 sequence: CASSQTSGGPGELFF. CDR3 nucleotide sequence: TGTGCCAGCAGTCAGACTAGCGGGGGACCCGGGGAGCTGTTTTTT.

This clone was counted a single time. The chain combines TRBV10-2 with TRBJ2-1; 9 bases are a match to TRBD1. With V trimmed by 6 bases and J by 6 bases, 6 bases remained unmatched. CDR1 is WSHSY, CDR2 SAAADI, per germline. This CDR3 region has 14 residues. The CDR3 coding sequence is TGCGCCAGCAGCCAACAGGGGGCTCTCAATGAGCAGTTCTTC. Translating gives CASSQQGALNEQFF.

V is TRBV2 and J is TRBJ2-2; 7 bases are shared with TRBD1. CDR1 is SNHLY and CDR2 is FYNNEI in the germline V gene. The CDR3 sequence is 14 residues long. The junction had 4 bases not matched to a gene; V was cut back by 6 bases and J by 3 bases. CDR3 nucleotides: TGTGCCAGCAGAGAACAGGGGCACACCGGGGAGCTGTTTTTT. This sequence encodes CASREQGHTGELFF.

This clone was counted once. The rearrangement links TRBV27 to TRBJ1-2; tentatively, D is TRBD1 (6 bases). Deletions cut 3 bases from V and 6 bases from J, with 14 bases between. Looked up from germline, CDR1 is MNHEY and CDR2 is SMNVEV (reference sequence). There are 14 residues in the CDR3. The DNA for the CDR3 is TGTGCCAGCAGTTTCTCGGGACAAAGGGATGGCTACACCTTC. Translated: CASSFSGQRDGYTF.

The chain employs TRBV7-8 and TRBJ1-5, with 12 bases aligning to TRBD1. The CDR3 runs 16 residues. J gave up 7 bases and V 1 base, and 5 bases lay outside the gene matches. The germline V gene has CDR1 SGHVS and CDR2 FQNEAQ. CDR3 protein: CASSLGDRGLGQPQHF. The CDR3 DNA follows: TGTGCCAGCAGCTTAGGGGACAGGGGGCTGGGGCAGCCCCAGCATTTT.

This chain uses TRBV5-1 with TRBJ1-5; the match to TRBD1 covers 10 bases. The V gene end was trimmed by 4 bases and the J gene end by 2 bases; junction bases not matched to a gene: 6. Germline CDR1 and CDR2: SGHRS and YFSETQ. This CDR3 contains 16 residues. The CDR3 here is CASSATGGGGNQPQHF. In nucleotides, the CDR3 is TGCGCCAGCAGCGCGACAGGGGGCGGTGGCAATCAGCCCCAGCATTTT.